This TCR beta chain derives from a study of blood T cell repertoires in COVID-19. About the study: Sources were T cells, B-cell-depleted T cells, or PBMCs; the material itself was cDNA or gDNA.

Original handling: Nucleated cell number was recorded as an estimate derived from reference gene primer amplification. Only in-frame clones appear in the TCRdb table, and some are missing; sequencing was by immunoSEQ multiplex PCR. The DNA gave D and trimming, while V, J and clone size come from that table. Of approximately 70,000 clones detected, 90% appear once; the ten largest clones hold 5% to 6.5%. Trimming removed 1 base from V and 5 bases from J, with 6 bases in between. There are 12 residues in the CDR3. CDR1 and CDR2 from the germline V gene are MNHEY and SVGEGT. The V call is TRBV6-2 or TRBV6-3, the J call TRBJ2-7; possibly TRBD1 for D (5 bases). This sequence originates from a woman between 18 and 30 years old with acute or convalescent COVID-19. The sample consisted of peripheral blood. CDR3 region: CASSYLGHEQYF. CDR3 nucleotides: TGTGCCAGCAGTTACTTGGGGCACGAGCAGTACTTC.